This TCR beta chain was recovered during a study of response to subunit inactivated influenza vaccine. General observations from the study: There was a suggestion from the authors that each seasonal influenza vaccination recruits few new T cells.

In TCRdb, the RT-PCR reads were re-called with MiXCR into one record per CDR3 protein. Altogether 450,000 to 600,000 distinct CDR3 sequences are present, about 15% being singletons, with the ten largest covering less than 4%. This clonotype occurred a few times. What it binds is unknown. The source material was CD4+ T cells sorted from PBMCs, sampled around 2 years after vaccination. This TCR was sampled from a man between 50 and 70 years old who received an inactivated influenza vaccine.

CDR3 coding DNA: TGTGCCAGCAGTCCTGGCTCGAGCTCTGGAAACACCATATATTTT. Its translation: CASSPGSSSGNTIYF. The V gene is TRBV7-7, the J gene TRBJ1-3; D is undetermined. The germline CDR1 and CDR2 sequences are SSHAT and FNYEAQ (reference sequence). The V and J ends lost 6 bases and 0 bases respectively, with 12 bases between them. This CDR3 contains 15 residues.